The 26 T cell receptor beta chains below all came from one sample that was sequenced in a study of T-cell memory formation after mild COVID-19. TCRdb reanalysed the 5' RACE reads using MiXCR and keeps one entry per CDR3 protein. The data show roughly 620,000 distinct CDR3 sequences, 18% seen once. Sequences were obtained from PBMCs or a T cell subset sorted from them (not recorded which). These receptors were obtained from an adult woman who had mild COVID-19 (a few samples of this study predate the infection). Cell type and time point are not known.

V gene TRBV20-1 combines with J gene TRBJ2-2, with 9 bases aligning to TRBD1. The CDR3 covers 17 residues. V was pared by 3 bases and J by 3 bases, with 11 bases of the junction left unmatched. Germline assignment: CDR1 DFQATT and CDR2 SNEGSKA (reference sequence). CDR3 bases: TGCAGTGCTAGGTTAAGGCCGGGACAGGGATACACCGGGGAGCTGTTTTTT. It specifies CSARLRPGQGYTGELFF.

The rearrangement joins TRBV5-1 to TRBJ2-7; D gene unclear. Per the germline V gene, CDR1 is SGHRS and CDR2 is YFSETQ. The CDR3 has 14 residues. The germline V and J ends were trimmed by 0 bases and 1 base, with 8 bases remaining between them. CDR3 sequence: CASSLGSTSYEQYF. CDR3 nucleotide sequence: TGCGCCAGCAGCTTGGGCAGTACATCCTACGAGCAGTACTTC.

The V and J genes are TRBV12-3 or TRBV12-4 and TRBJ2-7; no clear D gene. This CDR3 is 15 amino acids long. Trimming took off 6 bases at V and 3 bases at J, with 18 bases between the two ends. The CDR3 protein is CASSPRLTHGYEQYF. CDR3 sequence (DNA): TGTGCCAGCAGCCCTCGACTCACGCATGGCTACGAGCAGTACTTC.

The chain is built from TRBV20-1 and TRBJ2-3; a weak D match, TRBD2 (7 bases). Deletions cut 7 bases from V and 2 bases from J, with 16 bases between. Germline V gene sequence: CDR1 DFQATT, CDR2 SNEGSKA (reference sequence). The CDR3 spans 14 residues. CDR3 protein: CSVRGGFFTDTQYF. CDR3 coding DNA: TGCAGTGTGAGGGGGGGGTTTTTCACAGATACGCAGTATTTT.

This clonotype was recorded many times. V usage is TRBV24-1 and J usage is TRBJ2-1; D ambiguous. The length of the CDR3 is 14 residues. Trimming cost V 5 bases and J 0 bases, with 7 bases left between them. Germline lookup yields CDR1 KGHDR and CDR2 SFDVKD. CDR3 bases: TGTGCCACCAGTGGGCCGAGCTCCTACAATGAGCAGTTCTTC. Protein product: CATSGPSSYNEQFF.

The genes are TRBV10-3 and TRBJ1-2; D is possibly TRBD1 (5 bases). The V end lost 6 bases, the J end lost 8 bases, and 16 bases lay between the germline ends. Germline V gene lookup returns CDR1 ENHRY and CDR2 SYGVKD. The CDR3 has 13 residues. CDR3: CAIRRQREGGYTF. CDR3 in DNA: TGTGCCATCAGACGACAGCGGGAGGGGGGCTACACCTTC.

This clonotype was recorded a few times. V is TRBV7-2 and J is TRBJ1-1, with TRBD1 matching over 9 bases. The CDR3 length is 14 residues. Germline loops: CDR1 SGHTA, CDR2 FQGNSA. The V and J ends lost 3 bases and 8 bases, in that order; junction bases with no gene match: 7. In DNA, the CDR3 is TGTGCCAGCAGCTTTGCACAGGGGGCGGCGGAAGCTTTCTTT. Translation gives CASSFAQGAAEAFF.

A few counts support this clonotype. Written as DNA, the CDR3 is TGTGCCAGCAGAAACAACGCGGATACGCAGTATTTT. This sequence encodes CASRNNADTQYF. This chain uses TRBV6-5 with TRBJ2-3; no definite D call. This CDR3 is 12 amino acids long. The V gene's germline CDR1 is MNHEY and CDR2 SVGAGI. Trimming pared 6 bases from V and 6 bases from J, leaving 10 bases between.

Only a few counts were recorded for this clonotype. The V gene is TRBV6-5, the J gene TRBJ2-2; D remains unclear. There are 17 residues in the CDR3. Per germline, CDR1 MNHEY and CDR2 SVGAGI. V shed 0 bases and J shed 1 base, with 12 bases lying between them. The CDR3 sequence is CASSYSWPPMNTGELFF. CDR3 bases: TGTGCCAGCAGTTACTCGTGGCCGCCGATGAACACCGGGGAGCTGTTTTTT.

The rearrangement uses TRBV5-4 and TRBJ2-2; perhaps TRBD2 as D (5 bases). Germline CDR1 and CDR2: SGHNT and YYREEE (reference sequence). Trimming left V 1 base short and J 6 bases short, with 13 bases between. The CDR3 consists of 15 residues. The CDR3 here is CASSLPGEISGELFF. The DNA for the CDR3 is TGTGCCAGCAGCTTGCCTGGGGAGATCTCCGGGGAGCTGTTTTTT.

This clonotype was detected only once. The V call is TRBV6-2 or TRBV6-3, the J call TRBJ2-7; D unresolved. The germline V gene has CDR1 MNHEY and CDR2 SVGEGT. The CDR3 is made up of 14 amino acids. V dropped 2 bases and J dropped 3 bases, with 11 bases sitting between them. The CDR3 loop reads CASSYDEQRYEQYF. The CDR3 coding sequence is TGTGCCAGCAGTTACGACGAGCAGCGCTACGAGCAGTACTTC.

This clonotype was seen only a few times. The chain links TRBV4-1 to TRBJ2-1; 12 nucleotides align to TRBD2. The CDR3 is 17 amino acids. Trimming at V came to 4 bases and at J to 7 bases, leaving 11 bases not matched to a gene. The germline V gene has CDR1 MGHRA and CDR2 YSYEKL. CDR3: CASSPAGLAGFSNEQFF. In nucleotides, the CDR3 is TGCGCCAGCAGCCCAGCTGGACTAGCGGGGTTTAGTAATGAGCAGTTCTTC.

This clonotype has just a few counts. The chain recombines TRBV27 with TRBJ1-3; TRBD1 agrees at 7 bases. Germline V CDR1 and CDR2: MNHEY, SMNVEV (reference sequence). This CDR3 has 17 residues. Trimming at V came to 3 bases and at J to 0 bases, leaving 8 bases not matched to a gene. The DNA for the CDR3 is TGTGCCAGCAGTTTGGGCAGGGGGTCGAGCTCTGGAAACACCATATATTTT. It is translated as CASSLGRGSSSGNTIYF.

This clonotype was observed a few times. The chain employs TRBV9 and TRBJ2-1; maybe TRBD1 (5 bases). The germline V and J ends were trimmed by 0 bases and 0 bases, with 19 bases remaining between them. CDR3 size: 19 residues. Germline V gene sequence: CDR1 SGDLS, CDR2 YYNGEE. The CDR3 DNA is TGTGCCAGCAGCGTAGGATCTGAGCCAGGGATCAGCTCCTACAATGAGCAGTTCTTC. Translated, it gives CASSVGSEPGISSYNEQFF.

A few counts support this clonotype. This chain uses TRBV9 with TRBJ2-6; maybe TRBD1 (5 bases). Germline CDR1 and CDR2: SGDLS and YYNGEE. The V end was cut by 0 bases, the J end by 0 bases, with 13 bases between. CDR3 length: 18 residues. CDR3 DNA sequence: TGTGCCAGCAGCGTAGACCAGGGTAATCCCTCTGGGGCCAACGTCCTGACTTTC. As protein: CASSVDQGNPSGANVLTF.

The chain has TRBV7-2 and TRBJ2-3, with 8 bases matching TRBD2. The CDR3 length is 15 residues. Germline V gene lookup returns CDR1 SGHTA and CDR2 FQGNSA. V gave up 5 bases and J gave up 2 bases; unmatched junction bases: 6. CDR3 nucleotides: TGTGCCAGCAGCAACCAAGGACTAGCCACAGATACGCAGTATTTT. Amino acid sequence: CASSNQGLATDTQYF.

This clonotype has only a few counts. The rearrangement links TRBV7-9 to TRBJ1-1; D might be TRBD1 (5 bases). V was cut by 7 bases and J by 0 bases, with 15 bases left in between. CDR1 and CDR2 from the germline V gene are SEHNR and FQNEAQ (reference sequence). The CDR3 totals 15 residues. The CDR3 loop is CASILSGGVNTEAFF. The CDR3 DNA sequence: TGTGCCAGCATCCTCTCGGGAGGGGTGAACACTGAAGCTTTCTTT. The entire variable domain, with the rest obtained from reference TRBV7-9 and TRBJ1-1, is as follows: DTGVSQNPRHKITKRGQNVTFRCDPISEHNRLYWYRQTLGQGPEFLTYFQNEAQLEKSRLLSDRFSAERPKGSFSTLEIQRTEQGDSAMYLCASILSGGVNTEAFFGQGTRLTVV.

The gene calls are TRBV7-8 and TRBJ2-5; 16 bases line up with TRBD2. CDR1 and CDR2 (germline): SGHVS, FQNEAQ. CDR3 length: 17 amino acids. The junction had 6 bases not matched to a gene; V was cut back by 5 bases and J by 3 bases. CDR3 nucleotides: TGTGCCAGCAGCACGGGACTAGCGGGAGGGGGGAAAGAGACCCAGTACTTC. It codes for CASSTGLAGGGKETQYF.

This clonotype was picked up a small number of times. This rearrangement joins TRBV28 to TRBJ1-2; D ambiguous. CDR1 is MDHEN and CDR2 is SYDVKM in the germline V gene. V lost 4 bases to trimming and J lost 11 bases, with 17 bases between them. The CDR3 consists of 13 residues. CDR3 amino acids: CASSSRPSDGYTF. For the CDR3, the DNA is TGTGCCAGCAGTTCAAGACCATCGGACGGGTACACCTTC.

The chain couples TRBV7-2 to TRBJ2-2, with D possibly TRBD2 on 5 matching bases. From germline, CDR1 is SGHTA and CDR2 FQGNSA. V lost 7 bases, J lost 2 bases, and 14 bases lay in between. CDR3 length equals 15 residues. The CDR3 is CASKRAELNTGELFF. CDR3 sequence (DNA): TGTGCCAGCAAAAGAGCGGAACTAAACACCGGGGAGCTGTTTTTT. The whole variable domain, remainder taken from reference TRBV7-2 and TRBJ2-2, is GAGVSQSPSNKVTEKGKDVELRCDPISGHTALYWYRQSLGQGLEFLIYFQGNSAPDKSGLPSDRFSAERTGGSVSTLTIQRTQQEDSAVYLCASKRAELNTGELFFGEGSRLTVL.

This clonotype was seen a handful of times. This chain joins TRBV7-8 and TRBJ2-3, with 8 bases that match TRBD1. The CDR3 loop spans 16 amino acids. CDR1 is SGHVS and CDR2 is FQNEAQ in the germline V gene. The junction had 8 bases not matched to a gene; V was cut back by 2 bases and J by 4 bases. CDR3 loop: CASSLRTGGFADTQYF. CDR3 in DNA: TGTGCCAGCAGCTTAAGAACAGGGGGTTTCGCAGATACGCAGTATTTT.

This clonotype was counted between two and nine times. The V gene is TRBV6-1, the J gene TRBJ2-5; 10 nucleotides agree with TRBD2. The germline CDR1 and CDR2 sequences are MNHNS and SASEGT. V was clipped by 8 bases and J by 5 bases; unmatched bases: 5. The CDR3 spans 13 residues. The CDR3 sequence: CASALAGKETQYF. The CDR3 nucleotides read TGTGCCAGCGCACTAGCGGGAAAGGAGACCCAGTACTTC.

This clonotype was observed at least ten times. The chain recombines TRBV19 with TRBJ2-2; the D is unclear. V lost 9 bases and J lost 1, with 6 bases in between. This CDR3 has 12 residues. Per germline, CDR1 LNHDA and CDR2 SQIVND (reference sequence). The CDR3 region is CASSENTGELFF. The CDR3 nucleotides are TGTGCCAGCAGCGAGAACACCGGGGAGCTGTTTTTT.

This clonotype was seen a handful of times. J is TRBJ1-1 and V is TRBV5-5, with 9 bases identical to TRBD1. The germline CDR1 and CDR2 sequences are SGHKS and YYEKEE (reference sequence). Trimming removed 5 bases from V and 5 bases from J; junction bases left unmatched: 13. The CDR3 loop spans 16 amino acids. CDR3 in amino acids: CASSYTSGTGKTEAFF. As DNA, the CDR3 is TGTGCCAGCAGTTATACTTCAGGGACAGGGAAGACTGAAGCTTTCTTT.

The CDR3 reads CASSPPGRKNMNTEAFF. In DNA form, the CDR3 reads TGTGCCAGCAGCCCGCCGGGACGTAAAAACATGAACACTGAAGCTTTCTTT. This chain links TRBV3-1 with TRBJ1-1; tentative D call: TRBD1 (5 bases). The germline V and J ends were trimmed by 4 bases and 0 bases, with 18 bases remaining between them. This CDR3 has 17 amino acids. CDR1 and CDR2 (germline): LGHDT, YNNKEL (reference sequence).

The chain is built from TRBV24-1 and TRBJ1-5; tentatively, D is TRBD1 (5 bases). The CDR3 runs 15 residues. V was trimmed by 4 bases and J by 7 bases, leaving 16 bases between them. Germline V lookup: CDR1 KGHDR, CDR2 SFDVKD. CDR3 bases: TGTGCCACCAGTGACCCTGGACGGCGGGGGCAGCCCCAGCATTTT. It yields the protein CATSDPGRRGQPQHF.